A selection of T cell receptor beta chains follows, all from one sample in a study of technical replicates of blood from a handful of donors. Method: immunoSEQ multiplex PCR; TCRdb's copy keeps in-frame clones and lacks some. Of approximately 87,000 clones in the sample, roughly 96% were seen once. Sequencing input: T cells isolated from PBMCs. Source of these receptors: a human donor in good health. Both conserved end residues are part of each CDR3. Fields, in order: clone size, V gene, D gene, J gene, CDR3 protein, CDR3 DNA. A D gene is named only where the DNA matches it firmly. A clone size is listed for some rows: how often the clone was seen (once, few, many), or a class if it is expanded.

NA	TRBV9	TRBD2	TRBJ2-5	CASSEMPGLAFQETQYF	TGTGCCAGCAGCGAGATGCCGGGACTAGCGTTTCAAGAGACCCAGTACTTC
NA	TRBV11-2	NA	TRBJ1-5	CASSLDTRSKGRPQHF	TGTGCCAGCAGCTTAGATACTAGGAGCAAGGGTCGGCCCCAGCATTTT
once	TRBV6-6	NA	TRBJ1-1	CASSYSGAMNTEAFF	TGTGCCAGCAGTTACTCAGGGGCTATGAACACTGAAGCTTTCTTT
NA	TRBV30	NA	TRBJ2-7	CAWREGLQFHEQYF	TGTGCCTGGAGGGAGGGACTTCAGTTCCACGAGCAGTACTTC
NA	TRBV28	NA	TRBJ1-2	CASSLDSRNGYTF	TGTGCCAGCAGTTTGGACAGTAGGAATGGCTACACCTTC
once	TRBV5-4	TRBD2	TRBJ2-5	CASSETSGRPETQYF	TGTGCCAGCAGCGAGACTAGCGGGAGGCCAGAGACCCAGTACTTC
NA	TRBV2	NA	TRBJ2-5	CASSGTNQETQYF	TGTGCCAGCAGTGGGACTAACCAAGAGACCCAGTACTTC
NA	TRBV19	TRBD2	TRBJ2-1	CASSIGRTSGRANEQFF	TGTGCCAGTAGTATAGGGCGGACTAGCGGGAGGGCCAATGAGCAGTTCTTC
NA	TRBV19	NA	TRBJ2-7	CASSILAETYYEQYF	TGTGCCAGTAGTATCCTGGCGGAAACCTACTACGAGCAGTACTTC
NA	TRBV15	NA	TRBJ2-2	CATSRLFTGELFF	TGTGCCACCAGCAGACTCTTCACCGGGGAGCTGTTTTTT
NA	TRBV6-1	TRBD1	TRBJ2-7	CASRLGTGVSYEQYF	TGTGCCAGCCGTTTAGGGACAGGGGTGTCCTACGAGCAGTACTTC
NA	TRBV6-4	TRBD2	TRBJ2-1	CASSRTSGRAPYNEQFF	TGTGCCAGCAGTAGGACTAGCGGGAGGGCCCCCTACAATGAGCAGTTCTTC
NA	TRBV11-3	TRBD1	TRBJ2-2	CASTLRQGFTGELFF	TGTGCCAGCACCCTCAGACAGGGATTTACCGGGGAGCTGTTTTTT
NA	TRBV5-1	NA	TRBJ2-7	CASSLGLGGNEQYF	TGCGCCAGCAGCTTGGGTCTCGGGGGTAACGAGCAGTACTTC
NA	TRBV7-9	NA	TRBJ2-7	CASSSLADREYEQYF	TGTGCCAGCAGCTCCCTGGCGGATCGGGAATACGAGCAGTACTTC
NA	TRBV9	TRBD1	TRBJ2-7	CASSPTRDRAYEQYF	TGTGCCAGCAGCCCCACCAGGGACAGGGCCTACGAGCAGTACTTC
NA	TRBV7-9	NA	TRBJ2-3	CATPWQNNTDTQYF	TGTGCCACCCCCTGGCAAAATAACACAGATACGCAGTATTTT
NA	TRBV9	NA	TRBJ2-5	CASSAQGTVQETQYF	TGTGCCAGCAGCGCGCAGGGGACCGTTCAAGAGACCCAGTACTTC
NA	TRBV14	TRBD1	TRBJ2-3	CASSRDREPPDTQYF	TGTGCCAGCAGCCGAGACAGGGAACCCCCTGACACGCAGTATTTT
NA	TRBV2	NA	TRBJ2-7	CASSESRTGSYEQYF	TGTGCCAGCAGTGAATCCAGGACGGGATCCTACGAGCAGTACTTC
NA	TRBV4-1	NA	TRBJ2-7	CASSQENLGRGPGEQYF	TGCGCCAGCAGCCAAGAAAATTTGGGGCGGGGGCCAGGGGAGCAGTACTTC
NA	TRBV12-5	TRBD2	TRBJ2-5	CASGLDRLAGAQKTQYF	TGTGCTAGTGGTTTGGATCGACTAGCGGGAGCTCAGAAGACCCAGTACTTC
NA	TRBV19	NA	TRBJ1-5	CASNLGPNQPQHF	TGTGCCAGTAATCTCGGTCCTAATCAGCCCCAGCATTTT
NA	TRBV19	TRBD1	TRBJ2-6	CASSIVGQGRGANVLTF	TGTGCCAGTAGTATAGTAGGACAGGGGCGAGGGGCCAACGTCCTGACTTTC
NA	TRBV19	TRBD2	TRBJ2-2	CASSIPTSGDTGELFF	TGTGCCAGTAGTATCCCCACTAGCGGGGACACCGGGGAGCTGTTTTTT
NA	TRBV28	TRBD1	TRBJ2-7	CASSSPGQPYEQYF	TGTGCCAGCAGTTCCCCGGGACAGCCCTACGAGCAGTACTTC
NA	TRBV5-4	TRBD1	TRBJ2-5	CASSLMERQGWDQETQYF	TGTGCCAGCAGCTTGATGGAGAGACAGGGGTGGGACCAAGAGACCCAGTACTTC
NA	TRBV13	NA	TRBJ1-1	CASSSEAGTEAFF	TGTGCCAGCAGCTCCGAGGCGGGGACTGAAGCTTTCTTT
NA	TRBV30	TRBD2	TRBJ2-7	CAWEREVLKEQYF	TGTGCCTGGGAGCGGGAGGTGCTTAAAGAGCAGTACTTC
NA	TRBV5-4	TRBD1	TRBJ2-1	CASSKGTGGYNEQFF	TGTGCCAGCAGCAAGGGGACAGGAGGGTACAATGAGCAGTTCTTC
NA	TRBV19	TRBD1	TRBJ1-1	CASSIVGGDAEAFF	TGTGCCAGTAGTATAGTAGGGGGCGATGCTGAAGCTTTCTTT
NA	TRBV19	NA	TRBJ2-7	CASSPSAGSSYEQYF	TGTGCCAGTAGCCCTAGCGCGGGGAGCTCCTACGAGCAGTACTTC
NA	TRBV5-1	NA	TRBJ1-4	CASSLVGGAATNEKLFF	TGCGCCAGCAGCTTGGTCGGGGGGGCAGCTACTAATGAAAAACTGTTTTTT
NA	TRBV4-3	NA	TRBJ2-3	CASSQGVGDTQYF	TGCGCCAGCAGCCAGGGAGTAGGGGATACGCAGTATTTT
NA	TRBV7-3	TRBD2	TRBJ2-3	CASSLTGTSGRNTDTQYF	TGTGCCAGCAGCTTAACGGGGACTAGCGGGAGGAACACAGATACGCAGTATTTT
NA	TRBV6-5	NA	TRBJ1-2	CASSLPGHRGYTF	TGTGCCAGCAGTCTCCCGGGACATCGCGGCTACACCTTC
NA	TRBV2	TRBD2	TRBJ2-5	CASSGTWGGETQYF	TGTGCCAGCAGTGGGACATGGGGGGGAGAGACCCAGTACTTC
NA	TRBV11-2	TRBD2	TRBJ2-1	CASSLDRSGLVGIHEQFF	TGTGCCAGCAGCTTAGACCGTAGCGGGTTAGTCGGGATCCATGAGCAGTTCTTC
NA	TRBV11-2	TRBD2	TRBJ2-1	CASSLGPSGRDEQFF	TGTGCCAGCAGCTTAGGCCCCAGCGGGAGGGATGAGCAGTTCTTC
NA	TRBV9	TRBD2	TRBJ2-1	CASSGSGGPDEQFF	TGTGCCAGCAGCGGATCGGGAGGGCCGGATGAGCAGTTCTTC
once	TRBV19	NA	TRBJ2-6	CASSPLGASGANVLTF	TGTGCCAGTAGTCCCTTAGGGGCCTCTGGGGCCAACGTCCTGACTTTC
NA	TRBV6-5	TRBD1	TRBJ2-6	CASSRQGGNVLTF	TGTGCCAGCAGTCGACAGGGGGGGAACGTCCTGACTTTC
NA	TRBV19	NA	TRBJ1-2	CASSSGGRAGYGYTF	TGTGCCAGTAGTTCTGGGGGGAGGGCCGGGTATGGCTACACCTTC
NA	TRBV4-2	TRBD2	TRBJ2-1	CASSLTSGRNEQFF	TGTGCCAGCAGCCTGACTAGCGGGAGGAATGAGCAGTTCTTC
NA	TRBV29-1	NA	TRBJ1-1	CSVEDHEAFF	TGCAGCGTTGAAGATCATGAAGCTTTCTTT
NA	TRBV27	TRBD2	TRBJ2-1	CASSLLVGTSGRNEQFF	TGTGCCAGCAGTTTATTAGTTGGGACTAGCGGGAGGAATGAGCAGTTCTTC
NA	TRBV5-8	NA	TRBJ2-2	CASSATQGTGELFF	TGTGCCAGCAGCGCGACGCAGGGCACCGGGGAGCTGTTTTTT
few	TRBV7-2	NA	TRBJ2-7	CASSLYPTAEQYF	TGTGCCAGCAGCTTATATCCTACAGCCGAGCAGTACTTC
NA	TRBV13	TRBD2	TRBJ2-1	CASSLGGSGRGPYNEQFF	TGTGCCAGCAGCTTAGGGGGTAGCGGGAGGGGCCCCTACAATGAGCAGTTCTTC
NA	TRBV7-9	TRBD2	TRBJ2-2	CASSSSGPNTGELFF	TGTGCCAGCAGTTCTAGCGGACCGAACACCGGGGAGCTGTTTTTT
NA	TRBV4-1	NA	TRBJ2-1	CASSQAQYNEQFF	TGCGCCAGCAGCCAAGCCCAGTACAATGAGCAGTTCTTC
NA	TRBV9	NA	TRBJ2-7	CASSVGTGFGYEQYF	TGTGCCAGCAGCGTAGGTACAGGCTTCGGGTACGAGCAGTACTTC
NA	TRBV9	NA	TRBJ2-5	CASSVEASWETQYF	TGTGCCAGCAGCGTAGAGGCTAGCTGGGAGACCCAGTACTTC
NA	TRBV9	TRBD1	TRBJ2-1	CASSVVGTGPYNEQFF	TGTGCCAGCAGCGTAGTTGGGACAGGGCCCTACAATGAGCAGTTCTTC
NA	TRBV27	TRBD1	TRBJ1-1	CASKTIQGTEAFF	TGTGCCAGCAAAACAATACAGGGGACTGAAGCTTTCTTT
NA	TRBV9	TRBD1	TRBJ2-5	CASSAGTGPQETQYF	TGTGCCAGCAGCGCTGGGACAGGTCCTCAAGAGACCCAGTACTTC
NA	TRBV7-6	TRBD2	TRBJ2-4	CASSLEVGAGGLIGPKNIQYF	TGTGCCAGCAGCTTAGAGGTTGGGGCGGGAGGCCTTATTGGCCCTAAAAACATTCAGTACTTC
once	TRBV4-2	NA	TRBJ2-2	CASSRSTGNTGELFF	TGTGCCAGCAGCCGATCGACAGGGAACACCGGGGAGCTGTTTTTT
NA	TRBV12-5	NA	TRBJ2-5	CASGLGQKETQYF	TGTGCTAGTGGTTTGGGCCAGAAAGAGACCCAGTACTTC